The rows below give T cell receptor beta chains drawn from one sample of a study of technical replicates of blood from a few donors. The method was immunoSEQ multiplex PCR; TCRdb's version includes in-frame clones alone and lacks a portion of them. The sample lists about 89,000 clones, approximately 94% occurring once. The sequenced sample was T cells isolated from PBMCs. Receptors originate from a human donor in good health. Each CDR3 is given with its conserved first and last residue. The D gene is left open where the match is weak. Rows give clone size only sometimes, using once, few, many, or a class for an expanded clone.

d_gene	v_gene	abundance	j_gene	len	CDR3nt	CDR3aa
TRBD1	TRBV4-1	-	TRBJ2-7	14	TGCGCCAGCAGCCTTCGACAGGGCTCCTACGAGCAGTACTTC	CASSLRQGSYEQYF
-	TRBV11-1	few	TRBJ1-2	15	TGTGCCAGCAGCGTCCACAGGACCCCAAGAGGTGGCTACACCTTC	CASSVHRTPRGGYTF
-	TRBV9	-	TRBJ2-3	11	TGTGCCAGCGGAGAGTTGTCGACGCAGTATTTT	CASGELSTQYF
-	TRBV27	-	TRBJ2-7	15	TGTGCCAGCAGTCCAGTAGCGGCATCCTCCTACGAGCAGTACTTC	CASSPVAASSYEQYF
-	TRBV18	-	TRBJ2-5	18	TGTGCCAGCTCACCACCGTCCGTCCGGAAGGGGAACCAAGAGACCCAGTACTTC	CASSPPSVRKGNQETQYF
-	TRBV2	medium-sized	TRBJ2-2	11	TGTGCCAGTCAAAACACCGGGGAGCTGTTTTTT	CASQNTGELFF
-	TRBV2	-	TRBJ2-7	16	TGTGCCAGCAGTGAGATGGTGGGGGGAGCTACCTACGAGCAGTACTTC	CASSEMVGGATYEQYF
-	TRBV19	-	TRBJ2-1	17	TGTGCCAGTAGTCATCGACGGGCAGGGGTAGGGATCAATGAGCAGTTCTTC	CASSHRRAGVGINEQFF
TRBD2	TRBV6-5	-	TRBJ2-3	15	TGTGCCAGCAGCCCCGCCGGGGGGGCCTCAGATACGCAGTATTTT	CASSPAGGASDTQYF
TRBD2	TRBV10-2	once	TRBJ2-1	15	TGCGCCAGCAGTGATGGTCTAGCGGGATACAATGAGCAGTTCTTC	CASSDGLAGYNEQFF
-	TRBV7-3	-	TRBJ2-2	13	TGTGCCAGCAGACTAGAGAACACCGGGGAGCTGTTTTTT	CASRLENTGELFF
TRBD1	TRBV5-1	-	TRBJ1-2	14	TGCGCCAGCAGCACCACAGGGGAGTGGTATGGCTACACCTTC	CASSTTGEWYGYTF
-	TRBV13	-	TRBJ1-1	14	TGTGCCAGCAGCCTAGAGACAGCCGACACTGAAGCTTTCTTT	CASSLETADTEAFF
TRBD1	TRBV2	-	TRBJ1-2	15	TGTGCCAGCAGTGAAAGGACAGGAGTTAACTATGGCTACACCTTC	CASSERTGVNYGYTF
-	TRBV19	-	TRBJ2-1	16	TGTGCCAGTAGTATCTATGTGGGAGTTACCTACAATGAGCAGTTCTTC	CASSIYVGVTYNEQFF
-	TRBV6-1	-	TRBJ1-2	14	TGTGCCAGCAGATTTATCGGGGGGGTCGATGGCTACACCTTC	CASRFIGGVDGYTF
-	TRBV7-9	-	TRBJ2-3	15	TGTGCCAGCAGCTTATCGGGGATCTTCACAGATACGCAGTATTTT	CASSLSGIFTDTQYF
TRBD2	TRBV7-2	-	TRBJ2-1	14	TGTGCCAGCAGCTCGGGACTAGGGTACAATGAGCAGTTCTTC	CASSSGLGYNEQFF